What follows are 28 T cell receptor beta chains derived from one specimen sequenced in a study of blood T cell repertoires in COVID-19. Sequenced by immunoSEQ multiplex PCR; TCRdb stores in-frame clones only, minus some. The sample consists of 150,000 to 200,000 clones, around nine tenths of them appearing once. The specimen was peripheral blood. These receptors were collected from a woman in her 70s with COVID-19, enrolled during active disease.

The chain has TRBV11-1 and TRBJ2-1, with 7 bases fitting TRBD2. The CDR3 runs to 15 residues. The germline V gene encodes CDR1 SGHAT and CDR2 FQDESV (reference sequence). Trimming took 3 bases from V and 4 from J; bases not matched to a gene: 6. The CDR3 loop reads CASSFGGGAYNEQFF. The CDR3, as DNA: TGTGCCAGCAGCTTTGGGGGAGGGGCTTACAATGAGCAGTTCTTC.

The chain has TRBV18 and TRBJ1-2; 12 bases fit TRBD1. Germline V gene data show CDR1 as KGHSH and CDR2 as LQKENI. V gave up 5 bases and J gave up 8 bases; unmatched junction bases: 6. The CDR3 loop spans 14 amino acids. The CDR3: CASSTGQGAEGYTF. The CDR3 DNA follows: TGTGCCAGCTCAACGGGACAGGGGGCTGAGGGCTACACCTTC.

The chain employs TRBV6-4 and TRBJ1-1, with TRBD1 as a possible D gene (5 bases). From germline, CDR1 is MRHNA and CDR2 SNTAGT. The CDR3 is made up of 14 amino acids. V was pared by 2 bases and J by 3 bases, with 10 bases between. CDR3 in amino acids: CASSDGGGDTEAFF. CDR3 nucleotide sequence: TGTGCCAGCAGTGACGGCGGAGGGGACACTGAAGCTTTCTTT.

The J gene is TRBJ2-7, the V gene TRBV2, with 10 bases that match TRBD2. The CDR3 has 14 amino acids. Germline V CDR1 and CDR2: SNHLY, FYNNEI. V shed 8 bases, J shed 0 bases, and the junction held 4 bases outside the gene matches. Written as DNA, the CDR3 is TGTGCCAGCCGATCTAGCGGGAGCTCCTACGAGCAGTACTTC. Protein product: CASRSSGSSYEQYF. Filled out from reference TRBV2 and TRBJ2-7, the complete variable domain reads EPEVTQTPSHQVTQMGQEVILRCVPISNHLYFYWYRQILGQKVEFLVSFYNNEISEKSEIFDDQFSVERPDGSNFTLKIRSTKLEDSAMYFCASRSSGSSYEQYFGPGTRLTVT.

As DNA, the CDR3 is TGTGCCAGCAGCTTATTACCTCCACCGGACACTGAAGCTTTCTTT. This codes for CASSLLPPPDTEAFF. The genes are TRBV7-3 and TRBJ1-1; D unresolved. The ends were cut back, 2 bases at V and 3 bases at J, with 13 bases in the middle. Germline loops: CDR1 SGHTA, CDR2 FQGTGA. The CDR3 is 15 amino acids.

The gene calls are TRBV30 and TRBJ2-5; D not certain. The CDR3 extends over 12 amino acids. CDR1 and CDR2 from the germline V gene are GTSNPN and SVGIG (reference sequence). Trimming removed 0 bases at V and 5 bases at J, with 7 bases between. Here the CDR3 reads CAWSVFGETQYF. Written as DNA, the CDR3 is TGTGCCTGGAGTGTATTCGGGGAGACCCAGTACTTC.

The chain joins TRBV15 to TRBJ1-2; TRBD1 agrees at 7 bases. Germline CDR1 is LNHNV and CDR2 is YYDKDF (reference sequence). The CDR3 length is 15 residues. The V and J ends lost 6 bases and 7 bases, in that order; junction bases with no gene match: 14. As DNA, the CDR3 is TGTGCCACCAGTCGGTTTCAGGGGGGCCAATCTGGCTACACCTTC. This translates into CATSRFQGGQSGYTF.

J is TRBJ1-3 and V is TRBV7-2, with D maybe TRBD1 (5 bases). Germline V gene data show CDR1 as SGHTA and CDR2 as FQGNSA. There are 13 residues in the CDR3. V lost 5 bases and J 4 bases, leaving 9 bases between the germline ends. In DNA form, the CDR3 reads TGTGCCAGCAGCACTTACAGGGGAAACACCATATATTTT. Translating it yields CASSTYRGNTIYF.

V usage is TRBV3-1 (or the pseudogene TRBV3-2) and J usage is TRBJ2-7; TRBD1 agrees at 9 bases. This CDR3 contains 15 residues. CDR1 and CDR2 from the germline V gene are LGHDT and YNNKEL (reference sequence). The V gene end was trimmed by 4 bases and the J gene end by 2 bases; junction bases not matched to a gene: 6. Here the CDR3 reads CASSLQTGGAYEQYF. CDR3 coding DNA: TGTGCCAGCAGCCTTCAGACAGGGGGTGCCTACGAGCAGTACTTC.

The chain couples TRBV7-2 to TRBJ1-3; D gene ambiguous. Germline assignment: CDR1 SGHTA and CDR2 FQGNSA. V lost 6 bases and J 0 bases, leaving 12 bases between the germline ends. The CDR3 runs to 15 residues. The CDR3 DNA is TGTGCCAGCAGTCTCTCATGGCTCTCTGGAAACACCATATATTTT. This translates into CASSLSWLSGNTIYF.

The J gene is TRBJ1-5, the V gene TRBV28; D perhaps matches TRBD1 (5 bases). V gave up 2 bases and J gave up 5 bases, with 13 bases separating them. The germline gives CDR1 MDHEN, CDR2 SYDVKM. The CDR3 spans 15 residues. CDR3 in amino acids: CASSLLRRAYQPQHF. The CDR3, as DNA: TGTGCCAGCAGTTTACTTCGCAGGGCCTATCAGCCCCAGCATTTT.

This chain uses TRBV5-1 with TRBJ2-1, with 7 bases aligning to TRBD1. Trimming cost V 4 bases and J 2 bases; bases outside gene matches: 9. The CDR3 contains 16 residues. CDR1 and CDR2 from the germline V gene are SGHRS and YFSETQ. CDR3 nucleotides: TGCGCCAGCAGCCCCGGACAGGACTCACCCTACAATGAGCAGTTCTTC. Its protein product is CASSPGQDSPYNEQFF.

This chain joins TRBV19 and TRBJ2-1, with TRBD2 matching 11 bases. Trimming took 3 bases from V and 4 from J; bases not matched to a gene: 5. Germline V gives CDR1 LNHDA, CDR2 SQIVND (reference sequence). The CDR3 runs to 16 residues. CDR3 DNA sequence: TGTGCCAGTAGTATGGGACTAGCGGAGCTGTACAATGAGCAGTTCTTC. Translating it yields CASSMGLAELYNEQFF.

The gene calls are TRBV14 and TRBJ2-1, with D hard to call. There are 14 residues in the CDR3. V dropped 6 bases and J dropped 8 bases, with 17 bases sitting between them. Germline V gene lookup returns CDR1 SGHDN and CDR2 FVKESK. The CDR3: CASSLYGVNDEQFF. CDR3 DNA sequence: TGTGCCAGCAGTTTGTACGGAGTGAACGATGAGCAGTTCTTC. The complete variable domain, with remaining parts taken from reference TRBV14 and TRBJ2-1, reads EAGVTQFPSHSVIEKGQTVTLRCDPISGHDNLYWYRRVMGKEIKFLLHFVKESKQDESGMPNNRFLAERTGGTYSTLKVQPAELEDSGVYFCASSLYGVNDEQFFGPGTRLTVL.

This clone was seen a handful of times. The V call is TRBV19, the J call TRBJ2-5, with 10 bases fitting TRBD2. Germline V CDR1 and CDR2: LNHDA, SQIVND (reference sequence). This CDR3 contains 15 residues. The ends lost 8 bases at V and 0 bases at J; junction bases unmatched: 6. CDR3 protein: CASGRSGRYQETQYF. CDR3 DNA sequence: TGTGCCAGTGGCCGTAGCGGGAGGTACCAAGAGACCCAGTACTTC.

The chain couples TRBV5-4 to TRBJ2-5, with 13 bases fitting TRBD2. This CDR3 is 14 amino acids long. The V segment lost 4 bases and the J segment 5 bases; nucleotides outside the gene matches: 2. Germline V gives CDR1 SGHNT, CDR2 YYREEE (reference sequence). CDR3 amino acids: CASSLLAGGETQYF. The CDR3 coding sequence is TGTGCCAGCAGCCTACTAGCGGGGGGGGAGACCCAGTACTTC. Using reference TRBV5-4 and TRBJ2-5 for the parts outside the CDR3, the full variable domain is ETGVTQSPTHLIKTRGQQVTLRCSSQSGHNTVSWYQQALGQGPQFIFQYYREEENGRGNFPPRFSGLQFPNYSSELNVNALELDDSALYLCASSLLAGGETQYFGPGTRLLVL.

This CDR3 reads CASSIDEAGAPDTQYF. CDR3 DNA: TGTGCCAGTAGTATAGATGAGGCGGGAGCTCCAGATACGCAGTATTTT. V usage is TRBV19 and J usage is TRBJ2-3; 7 bases line up with TRBD2. CDR3 length equals 16 residues. Germline V gene sequence: CDR1 LNHDA, CDR2 SQIVND (reference sequence). With 0 bases clipped from V and 4 bases from J, the junction kept 7 bases outside the gene matches.

CDR3 nucleotides: TGTGCCAGCAGTCGCCCGACAGGGTTAAGCTCTGGGGCCAACGTCCTGACTTTC. Translation gives CASSRPTGLSSGANVLTF. The chain combines TRBV6-2 or TRBV6-3 with TRBJ2-6; 7 nucleotides agree with TRBD1. V gave up 5 bases and J gave up 0 bases; unmatched junction bases: 10. Germline V CDR1 and CDR2: MNHEY, SVGEGT. The CDR3 has 18 amino acids.

The rearrangement links TRBV7-3 to TRBJ2-5; the D gene is possibly TRBD1 (5 bases). The CDR3 covers 15 residues. Germline V gene lookup returns CDR1 SGHTA and CDR2 FQGTGA. Trimming left V 2 bases short and J 5 bases short, with 15 bases between. Here the CDR3 DNA reads TGTGCCAGCAGCTTATTGGGGCAGGCCGGGGAGACCCAGTACTTC. It specifies CASSLLGQAGETQYF.

The rearrangement links TRBV6-5 to TRBJ2-5; 10 bases are a match to TRBD2. After removal of 2 bases from V and 5 bases from J, the junction contained 8 bases not matched to a gene. In germline, CDR1 is MNHEY, CDR2 SVGAGI. The length of the CDR3 is 16 residues. CDR3 amino acids: CASSYVSGRSRETQYF. CDR3 in DNA: TGTGCCAGCAGTTACGTTAGCGGGAGGAGTCGGGAGACCCAGTACTTC.

The CDR3 loop reads CASSIGTATSYEQYF. CDR3 bases: TGCGCCAGCAGCATCGGGACAGCGACCTCCTACGAGCAGTACTTC. The chain is built from TRBV5-1 and TRBJ2-7, with TRBD1 matching over 7 bases. The CDR3 is 15 residues long. CDR1 is SGHRS, CDR2 YFSETQ, per germline. V lost 4 bases, J lost 0 bases, and 7 bases stayed unmatched. Together with reference TRBV5-1 and TRBJ2-7, the CDR3 gives the full variable domain: KAGVTQTPRYLIKTRGQQVTLSCSPISGHRSVSWYQQTPGQGLQFLFEYFSETQRNKGNFPGRFSGRQFSNSRSEMNVSTLELGDSALYLCASSIGTATSYEQYFGPGTRLTVT.

The chain employs TRBV5-1 and TRBJ2-5; 7 nucleotides line up with TRBD1. The CDR3 is 14 amino acids. Germline V gives CDR1 SGHRS, CDR2 YFSETQ. The junction had 4 bases not matched to a gene; V was cut back by 4 bases and J by 1 base. CDR3 residues: CASSIGQAQETQYF. The CDR3, as DNA: TGCGCCAGCAGCATAGGACAGGCCCAAGAGACCCAGTACTTC. Filled out from reference TRBV5-1 and TRBJ2-5, the complete variable domain reads KAGVTQTPRYLIKTRGQQVTLSCSPISGHRSVSWYQQTPGQGLQFLFEYFSETQRNKGNFPGRFSGRQFSNSRSEMNVSTLELGDSALYLCASSIGQAQETQYFGPGTRLLVL.

The rearrangement joins TRBV6-2 or TRBV6-3 to TRBJ2-7, with D perhaps matching TRBD1 (6 bases). Per the germline V gene, CDR1 is MNHEY and CDR2 is SVGEGT. V was shortened by 5 bases and J by 4 bases, with 9 bases between the two germline ends. The CDR3 length is 12 residues. Here the CDR3 reads CASSQQGYEQYF. The CDR3 DNA is TGTGCCAGCAGTCAACAGGGATACGAGCAGTACTTC.

This clone was seen a single time. This sequence joins TRBV19 and TRBJ2-1; the match to TRBD2 covers 12 bases. V shed 3 bases, J shed 4 bases, and the junction held 4 bases outside the gene matches. Germline V gene sequence: CDR1 LNHDA, CDR2 SQIVND (reference sequence). The CDR3 totals 16 residues. CDR3 sequence (DNA): TGTGCCAGTAGTATGACTAGCGGGAGTCTATACAATGAGCAGTTCTTC. Its protein product is CASSMTSGSLYNEQFF.

This clone was seen just once. This sequence joins TRBV19 and TRBJ2-7; 8 nucleotides align to TRBD2. The CDR3 length is 14 residues. The junction had 3 bases not matched to a gene; V was cut back by 4 bases and J by 1 base. In germline, CDR1 is LNHDA, CDR2 SQIVND (reference sequence). The DNA for the CDR3 is TGTGCCAGTAGTAATATAGCGGGATCCTACGAGCAGTACTTC. Translating it yields CASSNIAGSYEQYF.

The chain carries TRBV7-2 and TRBJ1-5; D not certain. CDR1 and CDR2 (germline): SGHTA, FQGNSA. Trimming pared 1 base from V and 0 bases from J, leaving 7 bases between. The CDR3 has 15 residues. CDR3 DNA sequence: TGTGCCAGCAGCTTAGACGGGATTAGCAATCAGCCCCAGCATTTT. It specifies CASSLDGISNQPQHF.

The chain has TRBV2 and TRBJ2-3; TRBD2 matches at 11 bases. The CDR3 length is 14 residues. CDR1 and CDR2 from the germline V gene are SNHLY and FYNNEI. The ends lost 7 bases at V and 2 bases at J; junction bases unmatched: 2. The CDR3 spells CASIAGGPTDTQYF. CDR3 DNA sequence: TGTGCCAGCATAGCGGGAGGGCCCACAGATACGCAGTATTTT.

The chain recombines TRBV2 with TRBJ2-1, with 7 bases that match TRBD1. Germline V gene sequence: CDR1 SNHLY, CDR2 FYNNEI. The V segment lost 10 bases and the J segment 9 bases; nucleotides outside the gene matches: 9. The CDR3 consists of 12 residues. The CDR3 DNA is TGTGCCACGACAGGGTTCGGGGTTGAGCAGTTCTTC. It codes for CATTGFGVEQFF.